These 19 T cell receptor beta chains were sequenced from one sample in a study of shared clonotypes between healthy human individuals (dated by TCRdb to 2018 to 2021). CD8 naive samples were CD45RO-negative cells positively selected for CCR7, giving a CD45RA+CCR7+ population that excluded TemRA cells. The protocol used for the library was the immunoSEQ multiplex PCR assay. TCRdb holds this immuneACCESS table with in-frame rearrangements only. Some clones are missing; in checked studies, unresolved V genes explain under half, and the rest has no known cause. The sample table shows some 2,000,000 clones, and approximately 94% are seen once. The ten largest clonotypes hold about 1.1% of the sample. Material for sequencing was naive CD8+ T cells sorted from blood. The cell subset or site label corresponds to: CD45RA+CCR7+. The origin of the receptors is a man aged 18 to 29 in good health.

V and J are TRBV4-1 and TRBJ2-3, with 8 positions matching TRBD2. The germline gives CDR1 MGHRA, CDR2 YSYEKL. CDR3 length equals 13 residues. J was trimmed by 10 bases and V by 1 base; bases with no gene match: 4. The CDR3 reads CASSQAGGGAQYF. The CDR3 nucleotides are TGCGCCAGCAGCCAAGCGGGAGGGGGTGCGCAGTATTTT.

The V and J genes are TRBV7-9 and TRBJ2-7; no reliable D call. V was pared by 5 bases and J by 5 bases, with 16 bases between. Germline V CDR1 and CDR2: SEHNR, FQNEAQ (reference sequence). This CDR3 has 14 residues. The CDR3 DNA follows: TGTGCCAGCAGCGTACAGACCAGATCGGACGAGCAGTACTTC. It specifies CASSVQTRSDEQYF.

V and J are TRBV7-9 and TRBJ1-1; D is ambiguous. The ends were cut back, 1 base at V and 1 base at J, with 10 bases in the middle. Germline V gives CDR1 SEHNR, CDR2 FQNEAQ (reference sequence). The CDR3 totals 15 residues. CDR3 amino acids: CASSLGGNSNTEAFF. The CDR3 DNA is TGTGCCAGCAGCTTAGGTGGCAACTCGAACACTGAAGCTTTCTTT.

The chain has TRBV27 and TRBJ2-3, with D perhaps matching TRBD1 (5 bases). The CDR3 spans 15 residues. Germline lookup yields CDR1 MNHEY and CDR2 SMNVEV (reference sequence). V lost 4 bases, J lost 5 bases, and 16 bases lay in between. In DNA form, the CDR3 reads TGTGCCAGCAGTTCTATGCGTGGGGCTGAAGATACGCAGTATTTT. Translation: CASSSMRGAEDTQYF.

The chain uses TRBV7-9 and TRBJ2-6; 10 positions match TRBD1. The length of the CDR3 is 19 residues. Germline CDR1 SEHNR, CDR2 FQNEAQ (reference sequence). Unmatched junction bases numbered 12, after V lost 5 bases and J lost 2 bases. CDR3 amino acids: CASSQWEGQGFAGANVLTF. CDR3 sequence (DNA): TGTGCCAGCAGCCAGTGGGAGGGACAGGGGTTCGCTGGGGCCAACGTCCTGACTTTC. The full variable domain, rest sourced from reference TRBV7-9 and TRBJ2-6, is DTGVSQNPRHKITKRGQNVTFRCDPISEHNRLYWYRQTLGQGPEFLTYFQNEAQLEKSRLLSDRFSAERPKGSFSTLEIQRTEQGDSAMYLCASSQWEGQGFAGANVLTFGAGSRLTVL.

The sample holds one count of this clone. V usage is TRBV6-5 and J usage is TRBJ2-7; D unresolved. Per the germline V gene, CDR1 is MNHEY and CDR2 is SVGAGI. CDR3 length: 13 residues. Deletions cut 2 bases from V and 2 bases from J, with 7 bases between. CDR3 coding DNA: TGTGCCAGCAGTTACAACAGAGCCTACGAGCAGTACTTC. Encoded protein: CASSYNRAYEQYF.

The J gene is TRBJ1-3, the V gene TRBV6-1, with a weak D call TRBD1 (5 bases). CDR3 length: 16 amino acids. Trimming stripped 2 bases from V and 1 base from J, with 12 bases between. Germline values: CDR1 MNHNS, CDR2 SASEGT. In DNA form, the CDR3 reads TGTGCCAGCAGTGAATCGGGCAGGGCTTCTGGAAACACCATATATTTT. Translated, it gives CASSESGRASGNTIYF.

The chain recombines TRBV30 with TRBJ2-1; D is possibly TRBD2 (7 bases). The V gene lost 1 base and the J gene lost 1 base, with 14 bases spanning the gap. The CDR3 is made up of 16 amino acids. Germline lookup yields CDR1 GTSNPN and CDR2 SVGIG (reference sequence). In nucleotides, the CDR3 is TGTGCCTGGAGTGGTTTGGGGGGGCCATCCTACAATGAGCAGTTCTTC. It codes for CAWSGLGGPSYNEQFF.

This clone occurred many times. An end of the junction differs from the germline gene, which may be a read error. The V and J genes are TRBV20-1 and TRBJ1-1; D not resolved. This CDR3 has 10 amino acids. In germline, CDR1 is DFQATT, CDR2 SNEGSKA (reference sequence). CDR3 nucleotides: TGCAGTGCCGGTTCTGGGTCCGGACTCTTT. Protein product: CSAGSGSGLF.

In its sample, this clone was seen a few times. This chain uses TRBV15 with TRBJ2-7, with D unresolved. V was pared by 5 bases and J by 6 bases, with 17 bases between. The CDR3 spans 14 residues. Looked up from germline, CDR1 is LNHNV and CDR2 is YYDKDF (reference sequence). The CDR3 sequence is CATSVSESPLEQYF. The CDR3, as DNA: TGTGCCACCAGCGTCAGCGAATCGCCCCTCGAGCAGTACTTC.

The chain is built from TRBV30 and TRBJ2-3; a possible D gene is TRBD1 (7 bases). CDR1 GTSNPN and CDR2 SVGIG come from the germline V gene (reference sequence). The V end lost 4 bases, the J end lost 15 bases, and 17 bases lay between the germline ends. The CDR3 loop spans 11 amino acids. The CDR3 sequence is CAWTEGRGQYF. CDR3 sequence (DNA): TGTGCCTGGACGGAGGGTAGGGGGCAATATTTT.

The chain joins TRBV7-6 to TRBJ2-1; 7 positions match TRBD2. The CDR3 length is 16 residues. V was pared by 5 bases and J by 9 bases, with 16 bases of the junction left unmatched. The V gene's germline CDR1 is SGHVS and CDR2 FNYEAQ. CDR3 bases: TGTGCCAGCAGCGAAATTGAGTGGGAGGGCTCAGGTGAGCAGTTCTTC. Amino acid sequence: CASSEIEWEGSGEQFF.

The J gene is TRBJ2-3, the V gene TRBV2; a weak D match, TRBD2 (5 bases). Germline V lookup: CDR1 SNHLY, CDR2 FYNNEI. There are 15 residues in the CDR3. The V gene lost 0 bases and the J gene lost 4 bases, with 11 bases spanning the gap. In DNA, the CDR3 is TGTGCCAGCAGTGAAGCGCTTGGGAGACCAGATACGCAGTATTTT. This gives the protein CASSEALGRPDTQYF.

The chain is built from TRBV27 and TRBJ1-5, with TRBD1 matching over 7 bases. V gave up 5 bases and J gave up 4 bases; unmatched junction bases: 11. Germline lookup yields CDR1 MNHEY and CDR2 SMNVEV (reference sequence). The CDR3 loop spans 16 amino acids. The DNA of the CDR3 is TGTGCCAGCAGTGAATCCCGGACAGGATCGAATCAGCCCCAGCATTTT. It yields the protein CASSESRTGSNQPQHF.

The CDR3 here is CASSLSDYGYEQYF. DNA for the CDR3: TGTGCCAGCAGTTTATCCGACTATGGCTACGAGCAGTACTTC. The chain recombines TRBV27 with TRBJ2-7; the D gene is possibly TRBD2 (5 bases). Germline-derived CDR1 and CDR2 are MNHEY and SMNVEV (reference sequence). Trimming pared 0 bases from V and 3 bases from J, leaving 9 bases between. CDR3 length: 14 amino acids.

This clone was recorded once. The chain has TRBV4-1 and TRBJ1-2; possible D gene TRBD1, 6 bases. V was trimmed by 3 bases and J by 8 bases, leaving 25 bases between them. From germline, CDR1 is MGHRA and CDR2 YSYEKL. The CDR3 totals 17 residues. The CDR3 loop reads CASSQGGEEDSWRGYTF. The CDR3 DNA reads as TGCGCCAGCAGCCAGGGGGGCGAGGAAGATTCTTGGCGAGGCTACACCTTC.

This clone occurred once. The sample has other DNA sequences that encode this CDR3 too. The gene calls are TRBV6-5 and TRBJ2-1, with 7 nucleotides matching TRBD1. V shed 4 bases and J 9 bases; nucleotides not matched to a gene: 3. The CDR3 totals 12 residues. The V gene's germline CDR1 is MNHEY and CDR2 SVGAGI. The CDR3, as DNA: TGTGCCAGCAGTTCCTCAGGGGGTGAGCAGTTCTTC. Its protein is CASSSSGGEQFF.

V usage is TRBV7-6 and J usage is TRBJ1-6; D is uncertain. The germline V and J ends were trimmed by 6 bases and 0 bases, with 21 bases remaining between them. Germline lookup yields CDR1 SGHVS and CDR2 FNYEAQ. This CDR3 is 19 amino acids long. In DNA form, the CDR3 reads TGTGCCAGCAGAACCGGGGATTCCCAGCCGAGCTCCTATAATTCACCCCTCCACTTT. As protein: CASRTGDSQPSSYNSPLHF.

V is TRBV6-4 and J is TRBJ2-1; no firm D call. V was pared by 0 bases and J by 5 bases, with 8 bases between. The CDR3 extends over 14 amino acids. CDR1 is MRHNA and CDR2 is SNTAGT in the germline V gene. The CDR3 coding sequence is TGTGCCAGCAGTGACTCGATCCAAGACAATGAGCAGTTCTTC. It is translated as CASSDSIQDNEQFF.